The source of this T cell receptor (beta chain) is a study of T cell repertoires in cytomegalovirus infection (dated by TCRdb to the late 2010s). Looking at the study overall: Peptide stimulations targeted recently identified HLA-C-restricted CMV epitopes, whose presentation resists viral immunomodulation, together with well-studied HLA-B-restricted epitopes. Donor HLA type was relevant to the analysis, because carriage of CMV infection together with the matching HLA type was indicated by public TCR beta signatures.

For this chain, trimming is 1 base at the V end and 2 bases at the J end, and the number of junction bases without a gene match is 6. From its cysteine to its phenylalanine, the CDR3 spans 16 amino acids. Of the read, only the CDR3 DNA is kept; its 48 bases are in frame from base 1. Taken from the germline V gene, the CDR1 and CDR2 loops are SGHVS and FQNEAQ. This clonotype appeared many times. This receptor's antigen is unknown. Per-base quality was not reported, and no clone a single base away is much larger than it. Results and caveats for the whole study, not just this receptor: The ex vivo response was dominated by HLA-C-restricted CMV-specific TCR beta clonotypes, and the single most frequent clonotype in two of eight donors was supplied by these HLA-C-restricted clonotypes. Cumulative frequency of public TCR beta family members discriminated carriers of CMV infection plus the relevant HLA type in this cohort and an independent roughly 320-donor cohort.

Instrument used: Illumina HiSeq 1500. TCRdb cleaned the public reads at Q25 with fastp, built clones with MiXCR and kept in-frame beta chains. Every distinct CDR3 protein forms one entry, paired with its most common genes and DNA. Here the sample has approximately 390,000 distinct CDR3 sequences; about a third occur a single time. The top ten constitute roughly 13% of the sample. Taken with the paper, the label for treatment or condition translates to: in vitro stimulation with specific CMV peptide epitopes to enrich CMV-specific T cells. This TCR was recovered from a human donor in good health (CMV status not recorded). Some clones in this sample may be carry-over from other donors' samples. The starting material was cultured PBMCs, obtained from culture after CMV antigen stimulation. The V gene is TRBV7-8 and the J gene is TRBJ2-7; TRBD1 lines up with 9 middle nucleotides. The nucleotides read TGTGCCAGCAGCTTAGATACCGGGACAGGGACCTACGAGCAGTACTTC. Translated, this gives CASSLDTGTGTYEQYF. Here the CDR3 is joined to the reference TRBV7-8 and TRBJ2-7 genes, and the full variable domain is: GAGVSQSPRYKVAKRGQDVALRCDPISGHVSLFWYQQALGQGPEFLTYFQNEAQLDKSGLPSDRFFAERPEGSVSTLKIQRTQQEDSAVYLCASSLDTGTGTYEQYFGPGTRLTVT.